Below, 28 T cell receptor beta chains from the same sample are listed, as sequenced in a study of early T cells in non-severe SARS-CoV-2 infection. In TCRdb, the 5' RACE reads were re-called with MiXCR into one record per CDR3 protein. The table records some 77,000 distinct CDR3 sequences, 12% of them present only once. The sample in question was whole blood, obtained at baseline. The receptors shown here come from an adult who was a healthcare worker with PCR-confirmed SARS-CoV-2 infection or an uninfected control (not recorded which). The donor label of this sample is uncertain.

The rearrangement uses TRBV7-8 and TRBJ2-3; the D is unclear. The CDR3 is 17 amino acids. V lost 5 bases, J lost 5 bases, and 23 bases lay in between. Per germline, CDR1 SGHVS and CDR2 FQNEAQ. For the CDR3, the DNA is TGTGCCAGCAGCATCTACCGACCAGGTGCTCCTTTAGATACGCAGTATTTT. This codes for CASSIYRPGAPLDTQYF.

The chain joins TRBV9 to TRBJ1-3; D is possibly TRBD1 (5 bases). The ends were cut back, 4 bases at V and 3 bases at J, with 14 bases in the middle. Germline CDR1 reads SGDLS; CDR2 reads YYNGEE. This CDR3 is 15 amino acids long. Here the CDR3 DNA reads TGTGCCAGCAGCCCCGCGGGGGTGGGTGGAAACACCATATATTTT. The encoded protein is CASSPAGVGGNTIYF.

In this sample, this clonotype turned up a few times. J is TRBJ2-1 and V is TRBV12-3 or TRBV12-4, with 12 nucleotides matching TRBD2. The CDR3 sequence is 16 residues long. J lost 5 bases, V lost 5 bases, and 7 bases had no gene match. The CDR3 region is CASSPSGGDLDNEQFF. In DNA form, the CDR3 reads TGTGCCAGCAGTCCTAGCGGGGGGGACCTGGACAATGAGCAGTTCTTC.

This clonotype appeared many times. The chain links TRBV7-3 to TRBJ2-5; possibly TRBD1 or TRBD2 for D (5 bases each). This CDR3 is built from 15 residues. The V gene's germline CDR1 is SGHTA and CDR2 FQGTGA. Trimming removed 1 base from V and 2 bases from J, with 11 bases in between. Here the CDR3 reads CASSLMGEPQETQYF. The CDR3 DNA follows: TGTGCCAGCAGCTTAATGGGGGAACCACAAGAGACCCAGTACTTC.

This clonotype was detected only a few times. The chain couples TRBV3-2 to TRBJ2-5. TRBV3-2 is recorded as a pseudogene. This CDR3 comprises 15 residues. The DNA for the CDR3 is TGTGCCAGCAGCCAACCCAGTGGGTCACAAGAGACCCAGTACTTC. It is translated as CASSQPSGSQETQYF.

This clonotype has just a few counts. The CDR3 carries no conserved terminal phenylalanine or tryptophan, so it likely arises from a read error. The chain recombines TRBV4-1 with TRBJ2-1, with no clear D. V gave up 0 bases and J gave up 8 bases, with 2 bases separating them. Germline V CDR1 and CDR2: MGHRA, YSYEKL. CDR3 length: 11 residues. Here the CDR3 reads CASSQEDEQFL. In nucleotides, the CDR3 is TGCGCCAGCAGCCAAGAGGATGAGCAGTTCTTG.

This rearrangement joins TRBV19 to TRBJ2-7; D remains ambiguous. V was clipped by 10 bases and J by 5 bases, with 18 bases between them. The CDR3 is made up of 13 amino acids. Germline V gene data show CDR1 as LNHDA and CDR2 as SQIVND (reference sequence). This chain's CDR3 is CATSHTVKDEQYF. The CDR3 DNA reads as TGTGCCACCAGTCATACGGTAAAGGACGAGCAGTACTTC.

This clonotype has a count of ten or more. The rearrangement uses TRBV7-3 and TRBJ2-3; D not certain. The CDR3 extends over 12 amino acids. In germline, CDR1 is SGHTA, CDR2 FQGTGA. With 2 bases removed from V and 6 bases from J, the gap between germline ends came to 6 bases. Here the CDR3 reads CASSLHSDTQYF. The CDR3 nucleotides read TGTGCCAGCAGCTTACATTCGGATACGCAGTATTTT.

The J gene is TRBJ2-5, the V gene TRBV11-2; 9 positions agree with TRBD2. CDR1 is SGHAT and CDR2 is FQNNGV in the germline V gene. There are 17 residues in the CDR3. V lost 6 bases, J lost 0 bases, and 11 bases stayed unmatched. CDR3 residues: CASRGPPSGGYQETQYF. The CDR3 region has the DNA TGTGCCAGCAGGGGCCCCCCGAGCGGGGGGTACCAAGAGACCCAGTACTTC.

This clonotype was picked up a small number of times. The chain couples TRBV10-2 to TRBJ1-4; 12 nucleotides align to TRBD1. With V trimmed by 6 bases and J by 7 bases, 3 bases remained unmatched. Germline values: CDR1 WSHSY, CDR2 SAAADI. The CDR3 consists of 14 residues. The CDR3 loop reads CASSGTGGGEKLFF. Written as DNA, the CDR3 is TGCGCCAGCAGCGGGACAGGGGGCGGTGAAAAACTGTTTTTT.

This clonotype has only a few counts. This chain joins TRBV7-6 and TRBJ2-7; D may be TRBD2 (6 bases). This CDR3 comprises 14 residues. Deletions cut 5 bases from V and 3 bases from J, with 14 bases between. CDR1 is SGHVS, CDR2 FNYEAQ, per germline. The CDR3 loop reads CASSPFGGNYEQYF. The CDR3 bases are TGTGCCAGCAGCCCTTTCGGGGGAAACTACGAGCAGTACTTC.

The chain employs TRBV5-4 and TRBJ2-5; 7 bases match TRBD2. Germline loops: CDR1 SGHNT, CDR2 YYREEE (reference sequence). The CDR3 consists of 14 residues. V lost 4 bases and J lost 3; bases outside the gene matches: 6. In DNA form, the CDR3 reads TGTGCCAGCAGCGAACTGGGGGGGGAAGAGACCCAGTACTTC. Amino acids: CASSELGGEETQYF.

There are a few counts of this clonotype. This chain links TRBV21-1 with TRBJ2-7. TRBV21-1 is labeled a pseudogene. The CDR3 length is 14 residues. The CDR3 region is CASSKDLSIYEQYF. DNA of the CDR3: TGTGCCAGCAGCAAAGACTTAAGCATCTACGAGCAGTACTTC.

V usage is TRBV9 and J usage is TRBJ1-3; 8 bases align to TRBD1. Germline V CDR1 and CDR2: SGDLS, YYNGEE. V was pared by 3 bases and J by 2 bases, with 7 bases of the junction left unmatched. The CDR3 sequence is 16 residues long. CDR3 region: CASSERTGLTGNTIYF. The CDR3 DNA is TGTGCCAGCAGCGAACGGACAGGGCTCACTGGAAACACCATATATTTT.

Written as DNA, the CDR3 is TGTGCCAGCAGTAGGCGGGGGGAAAAACTGTTTTTT. This sequence encodes CASSRRGEKLFF. J is TRBJ1-4 and V is TRBV6-1; possible D gene TRBD1, 5 bases. The germline gives CDR1 MNHNS, CDR2 SASEGT. V was clipped by 5 bases and J by 8 bases, with 9 bases between them. The CDR3 is made up of 12 amino acids.

The chain uses TRBV6-4 and TRBJ1-1; TRBD1 matches 9 bases. Germline assignment: CDR1 MRHNA and CDR2 SNTAGT. The CDR3 totals 16 residues. Germline trimming cut 2 bases from V and 4 bases from J; bases unmatched to any gene: 8. The CDR3 nucleotides are TGTGCCAGCAGTGACCCAATCGGACAGGGGAGCACTGAAGCTTTCTTT. The encoded protein is CASSDPIGQGSTEAFF.

This clonotype was recorded a few times. The chain carries TRBV6-2 or TRBV6-3 and TRBJ2-1; D is ambiguous. Trimming pared 0 bases from V and 8 bases from J, leaving 14 bases between. The germline gives CDR1 MNHEY, CDR2 SVGEGT. The CDR3 is 15 amino acids. The CDR3 sequence is CASSYSRVLGYEQFF. The CDR3, as DNA: TGTGCCAGCAGTTACTCGAGAGTACTGGGGTATGAGCAGTTCTTC.

This clonotype came up a few times. This chain joins TRBV20-1 and TRBJ1-6, with D perhaps matching TRBD1 (5 bases). Germline values: CDR1 DFQATT, CDR2 SNEGSKA (reference sequence). Trimming took 1 base from V and 10 from J, leaving 14 bases between them. The length of the CDR3 is 14 residues. CDR3 nucleotide sequence: TGCAGTGCTAGAGCGGTCCAGGGCACCTCACCCCTCCACTTT. Its translation: CSARAVQGTSPLHF.

V and J are TRBV5-5 and TRBJ2-5, with a weak D call TRBD1 (5 bases). The V gene's germline CDR1 is SGHKS and CDR2 YYEKEE (reference sequence). The CDR3 is made up of 14 amino acids. V lost 1 base, J lost 0 bases, and 7 bases lay in between. As DNA, the CDR3 is TGTGCCAGCAGCTTGATGGACAACCAAGAGACCCAGTACTTC. This sequence encodes CASSLMDNQETQYF.

This clonotype was seen more than once but under ten times. V is TRBV9 and J is TRBJ2-2; D uncertain. Per the germline V gene, CDR1 is SGDLS and CDR2 is YYNGEE. This CDR3 is built from 13 residues. Trimming left V 0 bases short and J 4 bases short, with 4 bases between. The CDR3 spells CASSVVSTGELFF. The CDR3 region has the DNA TGTGCCAGCAGCGTAGTTAGCACCGGGGAGCTGTTTTTT.

This clonotype was picked up a small number of times. The CDR3 DNA is TGCGCCAGCACCCGACCCGGGACAGGGGGAGAGACCCAGTACTTC. It translates to CASTRPGTGGETQYF. The J gene is TRBJ2-5, the V gene TRBV5-1; TRBD1 matches 11 bases. This CDR3 region has 15 residues. Trimming removed 6 bases from V and 4 bases from J; junction bases left unmatched: 8. Per germline, CDR1 SGHRS and CDR2 YFSETQ.

This sequence joins TRBV6-6 and TRBJ1-2; tentatively, D is TRBD1 (5 bases). The CDR3 is made up of 14 amino acids. Germline-derived CDR1 and CDR2 are MNHNY and SVGAGI (reference sequence). Trimming left V 2 bases short and J 8 bases short, with 15 bases between. The CDR3 region is CASSYTRQGGGYTF. The CDR3 DNA follows: TGTGCCAGCAGTTACACGAGGCAGGGAGGGGGCTACACCTTC.

The genes are TRBV7-9 and TRBJ2-5; maybe TRBD1 (5 bases). With 5 bases removed from V and 4 bases from J, the gap between germline ends came to 23 bases. The CDR3 loop spans 17 amino acids. CDR1 is SEHNR and CDR2 is FQNEAQ in the germline V gene (reference sequence). CDR3 sequence reads: CASSPGQGSGLGETQYF. The CDR3 nucleotides are TGTGCCAGCAGCCCCGGGCAGGGATCGGGCTTAGGAGAGACCCAGTACTTC.

There are many counts of this clonotype. The chain carries TRBV5-1 and TRBJ2-1; D might be TRBD2 (5 bases). V lost 2 bases and J 5 bases, leaving 20 bases between the germline ends. CDR3 length: 17 residues. Germline assignment: CDR1 SGHRS and CDR2 YFSETQ. In DNA form, the CDR3 reads TGCGCCAGCAGCTTAATTGTGGGAGTAGTCCCCCACAATGAGCAGTTCTTC. Protein sequence: CASSLIVGVVPHNEQFF.

This chain joins TRBV7-2 and TRBJ1-1, with D uncertain. V gave up 1 base and J gave up 7 bases, with 10 bases separating them. Germline CDR1 SGHTA, CDR2 FQGNSA. This CDR3 spans 13 amino acids. This chain's CDR3 is CASSLGPSNEAFF. The CDR3 nucleotides read TGTGCCAGCAGCTTAGGGCCCTCAAATGAAGCTTTCTTT.

This clonotype was observed a few times. This rearrangement joins TRBV6-6 to TRBJ2-7; 15 positions match TRBD2. Germline CDR1 is MNHNY and CDR2 is SVGAGI (reference sequence). The CDR3 length is 16 residues. V was pared by 8 bases and J by 3 bases, with 8 bases of the junction left unmatched. CDR3: CASLGTSGGPLYEQYF. CDR3 DNA: TGTGCCAGCCTCGGGACTAGCGGGGGGCCCCTCTACGAGCAGTACTTC.

The sample holds a few counts of this clonotype. The J gene is TRBJ1-2, the V gene TRBV6-6; the match to TRBD1 covers 10 bases. Germline V gene lookup returns CDR1 MNHNY and CDR2 SVGAGI (reference sequence). V lost 6 bases and J lost 3; bases outside the gene matches: 7. The CDR3 extends over 15 amino acids. The CDR3 is CASSHSDRGYYGYTF. As DNA, the CDR3 is TGTGCCAGCAGCCACTCGGACAGGGGGTACTATGGCTACACCTTC.

There are many counts of this clonotype. The chain couples TRBV4-1 to TRBJ2-3; D not resolved. CDR1 MGHRA and CDR2 YSYEKL come from the germline V gene. CDR3 length equals 15 residues. With 4 bases removed from V and 1 base from J, the gap between germline ends came to 12 bases. The CDR3 sequence is CASSPLDGGTDTQYF. CDR3 in DNA: TGCGCCAGCAGCCCCCTTGATGGGGGCACAGATACGCAGTATTTT.